A single sample gave rise to the 5 T cell receptor beta chains below, sequenced in a study of T-cell memory formation after mild COVID-19. TCRdb re-analysed the 5' RACE reads in MiXCR, keeping a single row per CDR3 protein. Of 470,000 or so distinct CDR3 sequences listed, around 20% were seen once; the top ten hold approximately 8.4%. Sequencing was performed on PBMCs or a T cell subset sorted from them (not recorded which). The receptors originated from an adult woman who had mild COVID-19 (a few samples of this study predate the infection). Cell type and time point are not known.

This clonotype has more than one count but fewer than ten. The rearrangement joins TRBV6-6 to TRBJ2-7, with 8 bases lining up with TRBD1. With 1 base clipped from V and 2 bases from J, the junction kept 4 bases outside the gene matches. Germline V lookup: CDR1 MNHNY, CDR2 SVGAGI (reference sequence). The CDR3 runs 15 residues. The CDR3 DNA reads as TGTGCCAGCAGTTACTATAGGGACAGGCCCTACGAGCAGTACTTC. This translates into CASSYYRDRPYEQYF.

This clonotype was observed a handful of times. The V call is TRBV7-3, the J call TRBJ1-1, with 12 bases fitting TRBD1. J was trimmed by 4 bases and V by 1 base; bases with no gene match: 4. This CDR3 is 16 amino acids long. From germline, CDR1 is SGHTA and CDR2 FQGTGA. The CDR3 DNA sequence: TGTGCCAGCAGCTTAATGGGACAGGGGGCAGGCACTGAAGCTTTCTTT. It translates to CASSLMGQGAGTEAFF.

V and J are TRBV15 and TRBJ1-6; maybe TRBD1 (6 bases). The CDR3 totals 13 residues. The germline gives CDR1 LNHNV, CDR2 YYDKDF (reference sequence). V was trimmed by 5 bases and J by 6 bases, leaving 8 bases between them. CDR3 coding DNA: TGTGCCACCAGCCGGGACACTAATTCACCCCTCCACTTT. Its protein is CATSRDTNSPLHF.

The sample holds one count of this clonotype. The chain combines TRBV4-1 with TRBJ2-7; no firm D call. Looked up from germline, CDR1 is MGHRA and CDR2 is YSYEKL. This CDR3 has 16 residues. Trimming removed 1 base at V and 3 bases at J, with 16 bases between. CDR3 nucleotides: TGCGCCAGCAGCCAAGCCACGACGGCATTCCTCTACGAGCAGTACTTC. Its translation is CASSQATTAFLYEQYF.

The chain joins TRBV3-1 to TRBJ2-6; no reliable D call. The V gene's germline CDR1 is LGHDT and CDR2 YNNKEL (reference sequence). This CDR3 is built from 17 residues. Trimming left V 0 bases short and J 4 bases short, with 13 bases between. CDR3 DNA: TGTGCCAGCAGCCAAGACGGTAGGGTCAAAGGGGCCAACGTCCTGACTTTC. Its translation is CASSQDGRVKGANVLTF. Using reference TRBV3-1 and TRBJ2-6 for the parts outside the CDR3, the full variable domain is DTAVSQTPKYLVTQMGNDKSIKCEQNLGHDTMYWYKQDSKKFLKIMFSYNNKELIINETVPNRFSPKSPDKAHLNLHINSLELGDSAVYFCASSQDGRVKGANVLTFGAGSRLTVL.